This T cell receptor (beta chain) was captured by sequencing in a study of blood T cell repertoires in COVID-19 (TCRdb year 2020). Study-wide context: Collaborator samples came from the United States, Italy and Spain and covered acute and convalescent phases of COVID-19. The repertoires were released in a freely available public database intended as a resource for research on the immune response to SARS-CoV-2. HLA class I and class II types, where available, came from metadata supplied by the sample provider rather than from assay-based typing. Nearly every sample came with metadata listing a de-identified subject ID, COVID-19 status, age in years and sex. Subjects who had been exposed to COVID-19, were actively infected with it, or had recovered from it provided the deeply sampled blood TCRbeta repertoires that made up the dataset. The material from the prospective study consisted of cDNA or gDNA derived from T cells, B-cell-depleted T cells, or PBMCs. The samples were drawn from two sources: the first 160 participants of the ongoing ImmuneRACE study, and 950 to 1,500 subjects contributed by 6 global collaborators.

Collaborating institutions collected whole blood in K2EDTA tubes following their own protocols. Collaborator samples were shipped for TCRbeta analysis as frozen whole blood, isolated PBMCs, or DNA extracted from either sample type. Details on this clone: Its antigen has not been determined. The sample holds no much larger clone one base away, and base qualities are not on file.

CDR3 length: 15 amino acids, cysteine to phenylalanine. Only the CDR3 part of the read is kept: 45 bases, read in frame from the first base. The germline V end is reduced by 0 bases and the J end by 7 bases; junction bases left unmatched: 4. CDR1 and CDR2, looked up from the germline V gene, are SGHRS and YFSETQ. TCRbeta CDR3 regions were amplified from genomic DNA by means of the immunoSEQ Assay, a bias-controlled multiplex PCR. In the paper's pipeline: The number of nucleated cells in each sample was estimated by amplification of reference gene primers within the assay. To quantify the absolute abundance of each unique TCRbeta CDR3 rearrangement, sequence reads were collapsed and filtered. For each sample, productive Simpson clonality was calculated by taking the square root of Simpson's diversity index across productive rearrangements. TCRdb provides this immuneACCESS table in a form limited to in-frame rearrangements. Some clones are lacking; in checked studies, under half of them reflect an unresolved V gene, and why the rest are absent is not known. D and trimming come from the DNA, and the V and J calls and clone size come from that table. In this sample the table shows approximately 68,000 clones, over 80% of which occur a single time. The leading ten clones occupy over 15% of the sample.

Study-level results and caveats: The amount of clinical and demographic metadata varied by source and participant and was provided uncurated.

Recombination joined TRBV5-1 with TRBJ1-6; TRBD1 aligns with 7 central bases. The receptor's source is a human donor in a cohort sampled during active COVID-19. Sequencing was done on a sample of peripheral blood. The CDR3 corresponds to CASSLGGTVNSPLHF. The sequenced DNA is TGCGCCAGCAGCTTGGGAGGGACAGTAAATTCACCCCTCCACTTT.